This record concerns one T cell receptor (beta chain) sequence. Produced via immunoSEQ multiplex PCR; TCRdb's table is partial and in-frame only. The table has about 100,000 clones, 70% to 90% seen once. These data originate in a study of control samples from healthy donors and cancer patients. The V gene lost 3 bases and the J gene lost 2 bases, with 6 bases spanning the gap. The CDR3 contains 13 residues. V is TRBV12-3 or TRBV12-4 and J is TRBJ2-3; D gene uncertain. The sequenced sample consisted of blood. This receptor was identified in a man younger than 45 in good health. CDR3 region: CASSLRFTDTQYF. CDR3 DNA: TGTGCCAGCAGTTTGAGGTTCACAGATACGCAGTATTTT.